This T cell receptor beta chain is drawn from a study of blood T cells in healthy people across ages. Study results and caveats: Estimates drawn from one million T cells were deemed to understate diversity. With age, beta diversity per million T cells declined roughly linearly, significantly by around 43.

Then a second PCR, running roughly 7 to 11 cycles, was carried out with a sample-barcoded 5' primer and a J-beta primer mix. TCRdb analysed the 5' RACE reads with MiXCR anew, one entry per CDR3 protein. This sample has 800,000 or so distinct CDR3 sequences, with more than 20% found just once. The CDR3 has 16 amino acids. After removal of 7 bases from V and 6 bases from J, the junction contained 13 bases not matched to a gene. Each donor gave roughly 9.8 milliliters of peripheral blood. With respect to this clonotype: As yet, its antigen is unknown.

A further study also used this sample, focusing on T cells of mothers and their children. That source notes: Per child, 3 million or so TCR beta CDR3 reads were obtained, against over 9 million per mother.

The receptor's source is a boy between 5 and 17 years old in good health. The sequenced sample consisted of blood. The gene calls are TRBV12-3 or TRBV12-4 and TRBJ1-2; 11 bases match TRBD1. DNA for the CDR3: TGTGCCAGCACCCATAGTGGGACAGGGGGGTTAGATGGCTACACCTTC. It encodes CASTHSGTGGLDGYTF.